This entry lists 9 T cell receptor beta chains sequenced from one sample in a study of Ad26.COV2.S vaccination and SARS-CoV-2 variants. TCRdb keeps only in-frame clones here, not all; method: immunoSEQ multiplex PCR. The data hold around 300,000 clones, with roughly nine tenths observed a single time. This sample's treatment: some 20 received Ad26.COV2.S at low or high dose, single or two shots; five or six received placebo; per-sample allocation not given. Following the first vaccine or placebo injection, samples were taken on day 63. This material consisted of peripheral blood, taken in a trial of Ad26.COV2.S vaccine versus placebo. The receptors derive from a person between 18 and 60 years old who received the Ad26.COV2.S COVID-19 vaccine or a placebo.

This clone was detected a few times. This rearrangement joins TRBV7-8 to TRBJ2-2; D gene ambiguous. V lost 3 bases and J lost 0, with 14 bases in between. CDR1 and CDR2 from the germline V gene are SGHVS and FQNEAQ. This CDR3 spans 17 amino acids. The CDR3 here is CASSFVGSISNTGELFF. The CDR3 DNA reads as TGTGCCAGCAGCTTTGTTGGATCGATCTCGAACACCGGGGAGCTGTTTTTT.

V usage is TRBV6-4 and J usage is TRBJ2-2; TRBD2 might be the D (6 bases). V lost 4 bases and J 6 bases, leaving 15 bases between the germline ends. This CDR3 is 15 amino acids long. Germline CDR1 MRHNA, CDR2 SNTAGT. The DNA for the CDR3 is TGTGCCAGCAGTGGGGACTTAGGAGGTCCCGGGGAGCTGTTTTTT. Protein: CASSGDLGGPGELFF.

The chain links TRBV5-1 to TRBJ2-2; unclear D gene. V shed 2 bases and J shed 0 bases, with 8 bases lying between them. The CDR3 consists of 15 residues. Germline values: CDR1 SGHRS, CDR2 YFSETQ. The CDR3 protein is CASSFIQANTGELFF. The DNA of the CDR3 is TGCGCCAGCAGCTTCATCCAAGCGAACACCGGGGAGCTGTTTTTT.

The chain has TRBV7-3 and TRBJ2-2; D not certain. Looked up from germline, CDR1 is SGHTA and CDR2 is FQGTGA. The CDR3 length is 16 residues. Trimming removed 4 bases at V and 4 bases at J, with 16 bases between. The CDR3 loop reads CASSSRPRQGTGELFF. CDR3 nucleotide sequence: TGTGCCAGCAGCTCCCGGCCTCGTCAAGGCACCGGGGAGCTGTTTTTT. Full variable domain (remainder filled in from reference TRBV7-3 and TRBJ2-2): GAGVSQTPSNKVTEKGKYVELRCDPISGHTALYWYRQSLGQGPEFLIYFQGTGAADDSGLPNDRFFAVRPEGSVSTLKIQRTERGDSAVYLCASSSRPRQGTGELFFGEGSRLTVL.

The chain employs TRBV30 and TRBJ1-3, with D unresolved. Germline CDR1 GTSNPN, CDR2 SVGIG (reference sequence). The V end was cut by 4 bases, the J end by 4 bases, with 14 bases between. This CDR3 is 14 amino acids long. CDR3 sequence: CAWTPPPFGNTIYF. The DNA for the CDR3 is TGTGCCTGGACCCCTCCTCCCTTCGGAAACACCATATATTTT.

V usage is TRBV11-1 and J usage is TRBJ1-1; unclear D gene. The CDR3 consists of 16 residues. Trimming took 1 base from V and 0 from J, leaving 12 bases between them. Looked up from germline, CDR1 is SGHAT and CDR2 is FQDESV (reference sequence). This CDR3 reads CASSLDGEPMNTEAFF. The DNA of the CDR3 is TGTGCCAGCAGCTTAGATGGGGAACCAATGAACACTGAAGCTTTCTTT.

The V gene is TRBV4-2, the J gene TRBJ2-7, with D unresolved. The CDR3 contains 14 residues. CDR1 and CDR2 (germline): LGHNA, YNFKEQ. Trimming pared 3 bases from V and 3 bases from J, leaving 12 bases between. The CDR3 region has the DNA TGTGCCAGCAGCCAGTCTCCAGGAATCTACGAGCAGTACTTC. This gives the protein CASSQSPGIYEQYF.

The chain is built from TRBV7-2 and TRBJ1-2; D gene uncertain. CDR3 length equals 14 residues. Per germline, CDR1 SGHTA and CDR2 FQGNSA. The germline V and J ends were trimmed by 7 bases and 7 bases, with 19 bases remaining between them. CDR3 sequence: CASNSVPFSGGYTF. The CDR3 DNA reads TGTGCCAGCAACTCGGTCCCCTTTTCTGGTGGCTACACCTTC.

The sample holds one count of this clone. The chain recombines TRBV5-1 with TRBJ2-1; D may match TRBD1 or TRBD2 (6 bases each). V was clipped by 4 bases and J by 4 bases, with 18 bases between them. CDR3 length: 16 amino acids. Germline V lookup: CDR1 SGHRS, CDR2 YFSETQ. This CDR3 reads CASSPYGGGGYNEQFF. The CDR3 nucleotides read TGCGCCAGCAGCCCTTATGGCGGAGGGGGGTACAATGAGCAGTTCTTC.